This is a list of T cell receptor beta chains from one sample in a study of T-cell memory formation after mild COVID-19. From the 5' RACE reads, TCRdb called clonotypes with MiXCR, one entry per CDR3 protein. The sample holds fewer than 150,000 distinct CDR3 sequences, about 6% seen once. The sample consisted of PBMCs or a T cell subset sorted from them (not recorded which). The receptors were gathered from an adult woman who had mild COVID-19 (a few samples of this study predate the infection). Cell type and time point are not known. Each CDR3 is given with its conserved first and last residue. D genes are given only for firm matches. Rows may omit the clone size; those that give it use once, few, many or a size class.

few	TRBV7-3	TRBD2	TRBJ2-2	TGTGCCAGCAGCCCATCCAGCGGGAGGGACACCGGGGAGCTGTTTTTT	CASSPSSGRDTGELFF
NA	TRBV18	NA	TRBJ2-3	TGTGCCAGCATCATTGGACTGCGAGATACGCAGTATTTT	CASIIGLRDTQYF
many	TRBV5-1	NA	TRBJ2-5	TGCGCCAGCAGCTTGAGTTGGCAAGAGACCCAGTACTTC	CASSLSWQETQYF
few	TRBV6-5	NA	TRBJ1-1	TGTGCCAGCAGTTACCAACTCGAAGCTTTCTTT	CASSYQLEAFF
many	TRBV12-3/TRBV12-4	TRBD1	TRBJ1-2	TGTGCCAGCAGCACTGTTGGGACAGTTAACTATGGCTACACCTTC	CASSTVGTVNYGYTF
NA	TRBV20-1	TRBD1	TRBJ2-7	TGCAGTGCTAGAGATCCTCGGGACAGGAGCTCCTACGAGCAGTACTTC	CSARDPRDRSSYEQYF
many	TRBV12-3/TRBV12-4	NA	TRBJ2-1	TGTGCCAGCAGTTTAAGACAGCACAGCCTCTACAATGAGCAGTTCTTC	CASSLRQHSLYNEQFF
few	TRBV3-1	NA	TRBJ1-2	TGTGCCAGCAGCCAAGATTTGAGTGGCTACACCTTC	CASSQDLSGYTF
NA	TRBV5-1	NA	TRBJ1-3	TGCGCCAGCAGCTTGGTCGGGGGCTCTGGAAACACCATATATTTT	CASSLVGGSGNTIYF
many	TRBV5-1	NA	TRBJ2-2	TGCGCCAGCAGCTCGTATTTCATGGGCACCGGGGAGCTGTTTTTT	CASSSYFMGTGELFF
NA	TRBV3-1	NA	TRBJ1-2	TGTGCCAGCAGCCTCACCGACAGATCCGGCTATGGCTACACCTTC	CASSLTDRSGYGYTF
few	TRBV7-8	NA	TRBJ1-3	TGTGCCAGCAGCTTAGCGCTAATTGGGGGCGGAAACACCATATATTTT	CASSLALIGGGNTIYF
many	TRBV11-3	NA	TRBJ1-1	TGTGCCAGCGGGACCGACGTGAACACTGAAGCTTTCTTT	CASGTDVNTEAFF
many	TRBV4-2	TRBD2	TRBJ2-3	TGTGCCAGCAGCCAAAGCGGGACTAGCGGAGGCACAGATACGCAGTATTTT	CASSQSGTSGGTDTQYF
few	TRBV24-1	NA	TRBJ2-3	TGTGCCACCGGGCAGGACAGCACAGATACGCAGTATTTT	CATGQDSTDTQYF
many	TRBV18	TRBD1	TRBJ2-7	TGTGCCAGCTCACCGGACAGGGGGACGTACGAGCAGTACTTC	CASSPDRGTYEQYF
many	TRBV2	NA	TRBJ2-5	TGTGCCAGCAGTGAGAGGAGGAAAGAGACCCAGTACTTC	CASSERRKETQYF
few	TRBV12-3/TRBV12-4	NA	TRBJ1-1	TGTGCCAGCAGCGTCCGGCGGTACACTGAAGCTTTCTTT	CASSVRRYTEAFF
NA	TRBV12-3/TRBV12-4	NA	TRBJ2-4	TGTGCCAGCAGTTTAGCCAGTACTTCAAACATTCAGTACTTC	CASSLASTSNIQYF
medium-sized	TRBV27	NA	TRBJ2-4	TGTGCCAGCAGTCGAAAGGGACTAGCCAAAAACATTCAGTACTTC	CASSRKGLAKNIQYF
few	TRBV3-1	NA	TRBJ1-1	TGTGCCAGCAGCCAAGTAGGCCCCGCGAGGGGAAGGGCTGAAGCTTTCTTT	CASSQVGPARGRAEAFF
many	TRBV3-1	NA	TRBJ2-7	TGTGCCAGCAGCCAAGATGAAGCAGGGCGGGAGCAGTACTTC	CASSQDEAGREQYF
many	TRBV11-2	NA	TRBJ2-1	TGTGCCAGCAGCTTAGATCCTCGCCTCCGGGGCAATGAGCAGTTCTTC	CASSLDPRLRGNEQFF
few	TRBV20-1	NA	TRBJ1-6	TGCAGTGCCCAGACCGGGGTTAATTCACCCCTCCACTTT	CSAQTGVNSPLHF
NA	TRBV6-6	NA	TRBJ1-6	TGTGCCAGCAGTCGTAGGGACGCGGGGGTTTCACCCCTCCACTTT	CASSRRDAGVSPLHF
NA	TRBV30	NA	TRBJ1-5	TGTGCCTGGAATGAGGAAGTCAATCAGCCCCAGCATTTT	CAWNEEVNQPQHF
few	TRBV6-5	NA	TRBJ2-7	TGTGCCAGCATTGGAGGGGTGGGGCGGTCGTCCGAGCAGTACTTC	CASIGGVGRSSEQYF
many	TRBV18	NA	TRBJ1-6	TGTGCCAGCTCCCGGGACCAGTATAATTCACCCCTCCACTTT	CASSRDQYNSPLHF
few	TRBV12-3/TRBV12-4	NA	TRBJ1-1	TGTGCCAGCATCAATTTGGGTGAAGCTTTCTTT	CASINLGEAFF
NA	TRBV6-2/TRBV6-3	TRBD2	TRBJ2-5	TGTGCCAGCAGCTACCAGGGACTAGCCAAGCAGACCCAGTACTTC	CASSYQGLAKQTQYF
many	TRBV18	TRBD1	TRBJ1-2	TGTGCCAGCTCACCCCTGGCGGGACAGGGCAACTATGGCTACACCTTC	CASSPLAGQGNYGYTF
NA	TRBV20-1	TRBD2	TRBJ2-3	TGCAGTGCTAGAGATCACGGGAGGGCCGGTACAGATACGCAGTATTTT	CSARDHGRAGTDTQYF
NA	TRBV4-3	TRBD2	TRBJ2-1	TGCGCCAGCAGCCAAGATTTTGGACTAGCGCCGATCAATGAGCAGTTCTTC	CASSQDFGLAPINEQFF
many	TRBV6-4	NA	TRBJ2-2	TGTGCCAGCAGTGCCGGTGGCACCGGGGAGCTGGTTTTT	CASSAGGTGELVF
few	TRBV2	TRBD2	TRBJ2-1	TGTGCCAGCAGTGAAGCGGCTAGCGGGAGAACGGACAATGAGCAGTTCTTC	CASSEAASGRTDNEQFF
many	TRBV12-3/TRBV12-4	NA	TRBJ2-7	TGTGCCAGCAGTTCTCCCCGGGGTTACTACGAGCAGTACTTC	CASSSPRGYYEQYF
many	TRBV7-8	NA	TRBJ2-1	TGTGCCAGCAGCTTAGGCTACTTAATCGGCAATGAGCAGTTCTTC	CASSLGYLIGNEQFF
many	TRBV6-5	TRBD2	TRBJ2-1	TGTGCCAGCAGACCAATAGCGGGAGGGCCTGGTGAGCAGTTCTTC	CASRPIAGGPGEQFF
NA	TRBV29-1	NA	TRBJ2-1	TGCAGCGTTTATGTCGGGGTCCCCTACAATGAGCAGTTCTTC	CSVYVGVPYNEQFF
few	TRBV7-2	NA	TRBJ2-4	TGTGCCAGCAGCACCTTAGGGCCCCAGTACTTC	CASSTLGPQYF
few	TRBV3-1	NA	TRBJ1-1	TGTGCCAGCAGCCAACGATCAGAGACTGAAGCTTTCTTT	CASSQRSETEAFF
many	TRBV5-1	TRBD1	TRBJ2-2	TGCGCCAGCAGCTCCGGACAGGGCCACACCGGGGAGCTGTTTTTT	CASSSGQGHTGELFF
NA	TRBV12-3/TRBV12-4	NA	TRBJ2-4	TGTGCCAGCAGCTCGGGAGGACAGGGTGCCATTCAGTACTTC	CASSSGGQGAIQYF
few	TRBV6-5	TRBD1	TRBJ2-5	TGTGCCAGCAGTTACTCGATGGGGCAGGGGGACCAAGAGACCCAGTACTTC	CASSYSMGQGDQETQYF
NA	TRBV7-9	NA	TRBJ2-5	TGTGCCAGCAGCAGGAAAGAGACCCAGTACTTC	CASSRKETQYF
many	TRBV20-1	NA	TRBJ1-6	TGCAGTGCTAGAGATAGGGTTAGGTCACCCCTCCACTTT	CSARDRVRSPLHF
few	TRBV6-5	NA	TRBJ2-1	TGTGCCAGCAGACCAACCTTGACAAGCTGGCATGAGCAGTTCTTC	CASRPTLTSWHEQFF
NA	TRBV7-6	TRBD2	TRBJ2-1	TGTGCCAGCAGCTTACGGCGGGGACTAGTTAAGGTCACCGAACAAGGGGAGCAGTTCTTC	CASSLRRGLVKVTEQGEQFF
NA	TRBV4-1	NA	TRBJ2-7	TGCGCCAGCAGCCAATATGAAGGCTACGAGCAGTACTTC	CASSQYEGYEQYF
NA	TRBV5-1	TRBD2	TRBJ2-3	TGCGCCAGCATGAGGACTAGCGCTCCCTTCGTTGATACGCAGTATTTT	CASMRTSAPFVDTQYF
NA	TRBV24-1	NA	TRBJ1-5	TGTGCCACCAGTTCCGGGAGCAATCAGCCCCAGCATTTT	CATSSGSNQPQHF
few	TRBV12-3/TRBV12-4	NA	TRBJ1-1	TGTGCCAGCAGTCCCCGGTGGGTAAACACTGAAGCTTTCTTT	CASSPRWVNTEAFF
few	TRBV20-1	TRBD1	TRBJ2-5	TGCAGTGCCCCCCGGGACAGGGTTAAGACCCAGTACTTC	CSAPRDRVKTQYF
few	TRBV25-1	NA	TRBJ2-3	TGTGCCAGCAGGGAACAGACAGATACGCAGTATTTT	CASREQTDTQYF
many	TRBV3-1	NA	TRBJ2-7	TGTGCCAGCAGCCGACTGACAGGCAACCCTACCGAGCAGTACTTC	CASSRLTGNPTEQYF
few	TRBV11-2	NA	TRBJ2-5	TGTGCCAGCAGCCGGGGACCGGCTGAGACCCAGTACTTC	CASSRGPAETQYF
NA	TRBV27	NA	TRBJ2-5	TGTGCCAGCAGGGGAGCGGGCCACCGGTCCCAGTACTTC	CASRGAGHRSQYF
many	TRBV12-3/TRBV12-4	NA	TRBJ1-1	TGTGCCAGCAGCCGAGGACGTAGGAACACTGAAGCTTTCTTT	CASSRGRRNTEAFF
few	TRBV30	TRBD2	TRBJ2-2	TGTGCCTGGAGTCCATCATGGACTAGCGGGGGGCGTAACGGGGAGCTGTTTTTT	CAWSPSWTSGGRNGELFF